This TCR beta chain is drawn from a study of T cell changes during pregnancy in multiple sclerosis. Trimming pared 4 bases from V and 3 bases from J, leaving 8 bases between. This CDR3 contains 13 residues. Germline V gene lookup returns CDR1 SGHNT and CDR2 YENEEA. Profiling relied on immunoSEQ multiplex PCR, and the TCRdb table lists in-frame clones only, not all of them. The sample yields about 51,000 clones, approximately 94% seen once. This sequence joins TRBV11-3 and TRBJ2-3; D gene uncertain. The sequences come from CD4+ T cells from peripheral blood mononuclear cells, collected in the second trimester of pregnancy. The TCR sequence derives from a female donor with multiple sclerosis, enrolled in a pregnancy study. The CDR3 reads CASSSHRTDTQYF. The CDR3 DNA reads TGTGCCAGCAGCTCGCACAGAACAGATACGCAGTATTTT. Full variable domain (missing parts from reference TRBV11-3 and TRBJ2-3): EAGVVQSPRYKIIEKKQPVAFWCNPISGHNTLYWYLQNLGQGPELLIRYENEEAVDDSQLPKDRFSAERLKGVDSTLKIQPAELGDSAVYLCASSSHRTDTQYFGPGTRLTVL.